The clone carrying this TCR beta chain was found a few times. The time point here: sample taken at primary tumor resection. This entry belongs to a study of spatial heterogeneity in lung cancer. MiXCR, applied by TCRdb to the 5' RACE reads, yields one record per CDR3 protein. The sample yields 40,000 to 45,000 distinct CDR3 sequences, roughly 13% seen once. Looked up from germline, CDR1 is SGHTA and CDR2 is FQGNSA. V gave up 1 base and J gave up 0 bases, with 8 bases separating them. The CDR3 is 15 amino acids. The J gene is TRBJ2-3, the V gene TRBV7-2, with no clear D. The sample was PBMCs, taken at surgery. The source of this sequence is a male donor with early-stage non-small cell lung cancer. The CDR3 region is CASSLVRVSTDTQYF. CDR3 sequence (DNA): TGTGCCAGCAGCTTAGTTAGGGTGAGCACAGATACGCAGTATTTT.